The 8 T cell receptor beta chains below come from one sample, sequenced in a study of cytomegalovirus exposure and HLA in healthy donors. The PCR made use of 60 Vbeta and 13 Jbeta primers. TCRdb's table, derived via immunoSEQ multiplex PCR, lists solely in-frame clones and lacks some. The sample lists over 150,000 clones; roughly 80% were seen once. The sequencing input was PBMCs. These receptor sequences come from a woman in her twenties or thirties in good health and CMV-seropositive.

J is TRBJ1-2 and V is TRBV30; D is uncertain. Trimming pared 3 bases from V and 4 bases from J, leaving 15 bases between. Germline CDR1 GTSNPN, CDR2 SVGIG (reference sequence). The CDR3 is made up of 14 amino acids. CDR3 DNA: TGTGCCTGGAGAGCGGGCTCACGGGGCTATGGCTACACCTTC. Encoded protein: CAWRAGSRGYGYTF. Full variable domain (missing parts from reference TRBV30 and TRBJ1-2): SQTIHQWPATLVQPVGSPLSLECTVEGTSNPNLYWYRQAAGRGLQLLFYSVGIGQISSEVPQNLSASRPQDRQFILSSKKLLLSDSGFYLCAWRAGSRGYGYTFGSGTRLTVV.

The V gene is TRBV4-1, the J gene TRBJ2-2, with D perhaps matching TRBD2 (5 bases). The CDR3 sequence is 19 residues long. Trimming pared 4 bases from V and 4 bases from J, leaving 25 bases between. From germline, CDR1 is MGHRA and CDR2 YSYEKL. The CDR3 reads CASSPPRWLTERFTGELFF. CDR3 nucleotide sequence: TGCGCCAGCAGCCCGCCAAGATGGTTGACTGAGCGGTTCACCGGGGAGCTGTTTTTT.

This clone was picked up a small number of times. The chain links TRBV30 to TRBJ2-3; D not certain. V lost 4 bases and J lost 3, with 20 bases in between. The CDR3 has 16 residues. Germline lookup yields CDR1 GTSNPN and CDR2 SVGIG (reference sequence). The CDR3 nucleotides read TGTGCCTGGATCCGACGGAGTAGTAGGTATACAGATACGCAGTATTTT. Protein: CAWIRRSSRYTDTQYF. Using reference TRBV30 and TRBJ2-3 for the parts outside the CDR3, the full variable domain is SQTIHQWPATLVQPVGSPLSLECTVEGTSNPNLYWYRQAAGRGLQLLFYSVGIGQISSEVPQNLSASRPQDRQFILSSKKLLLSDSGFYLCAWIRRSSRYTDTQYFGPGTRLTVL.

The chain employs TRBV5-1 and TRBJ2-7, with D perhaps matching TRBD2 (6 bases). The CDR3 contains 13 residues. V lost 0 bases and J 7 bases, leaving 11 bases between the germline ends. Germline V gene lookup returns CDR1 SGHRS and CDR2 YFSETQ. The CDR3 here is CASSLVRGSEQYF. DNA for the CDR3: TGCGCCAGCAGCTTGGTGCGGGGCTCAGAGCAGTACTTC.

The chain is built from TRBV7-8 and TRBJ2-3; 10 bases map to TRBD2. Germline CDR1 is SGHVS and CDR2 is FQNEAQ. V lost 5 bases and J lost 3; bases outside the gene matches: 8. The CDR3 has 16 amino acids. CDR3 bases: TGTGCCAGCAGCCGGACGACTAGCGGGCGGACAGATACGCAGTATTTT. Translation gives CASSRTTSGRTDTQYF.

In its sample, this clone was seen a few times. The chain combines TRBV5-8 with TRBJ2-7; TRBD1 is a possible D gene (6 bases). Germline values: CDR1 SGHTS, CDR2 YDEGEE. The CDR3 sequence is 15 residues long. Trimming cost V 4 bases and J 9 bases, with 23 bases left between them. CDR3 residues: CASSRDRDIPLAQYF. The CDR3 DNA sequence: TGTGCCAGCAGCCGCGACCGGGACATCCCGTTAGCGCAGTACTTC.

A remark on this clone: Germline is not matched at one junction end, which may reflect a read error. This chain connects TRBV7-9 to TRBJ1-2; 9 bases fit TRBD1. The germline CDR1 and CDR2 sequences are SEHNR and FQNEAQ (reference sequence). CDR3 length equals 12 residues. The CDR3 reads CASSRGGTGPDF. The DNA for the CDR3 is TGTGCCAGCAGCCGAGGTGGGACAGGGCCCGACTTC. The full variable domain, with the rest looked up from reference TRBV7-9 and TRBJ1-2, is DTGVSQNPRHKITKRGQNVTFRCDPISEHNRLYWYRQTLGQGPEFLTYFQNEAQLEKSRLLSDRFSAERPKGSFSTLEIQRTEQGDSAMYLCASSRGGTGPDFGSGTRLTVV.

The chain recombines TRBV6-6 with TRBJ1-2; D is perhaps TRBD1 (6 bases). Per germline, CDR1 MNHNY and CDR2 SVGAGI (reference sequence). The CDR3 spans 15 residues. The V and J ends lost 0 bases and 4 bases respectively, with 12 bases between them. The CDR3 DNA reads as TGTGCCAGCAGTTACTCTGACAGGCCAGGCTATGGCTACACCTTC. Protein sequence: CASSYSDRPGYGYTF.